The sequence of this T cell receptor (beta chain) was determined in a study of OX40 agonist ivuxolimab in advanced cancers. Turning to the study itself: The drug used for patients, ivuxolimab, was an agonistic anti-OX40 (CD134) antibody. General study findings and limits: Relative to CD4+, CD8+ T cells held more expanded clones on average. Patients who responded partially at 0.1-3.0 mg/kg showed clonal expansion ranking among the lowest.

For this clone: Its antigen is not identified.

Assay used: immunoSEQ multiplex PCR; TCRdb lists only in-frame clones, some missing. The data show more than 25,000 clones, 86% seen once. This receptor was obtained from an adult with an advanced solid tumor such as melanoma, head and neck, liver or kidney cancer. The sample was CD4+ or CD8+ T cells sorted from blood, taken in a trial of the OX40 agonist ivuxolimab.

CDR3 loop: CASSVEARGDTGELFF. DNA for the CDR3: TGTGCCAGCAGCGTAGAAGCGAGGGGGGACACCGGGGAGCTGTTTTTT. The V and J genes are TRBV9 and TRBJ2-2; the D call may be TRBD1 or TRBD2 (6 bases each). V lost 0 bases to trimming and J lost 3 bases, with 12 bases between them. The CDR3 has 16 residues. Germline V CDR1 and CDR2: SGDLS, YYNGEE.